One and the same sample provided the 11 T cell receptor beta chains below, sequenced in a study of blood T cell repertoires in COVID-19. Produced via immunoSEQ multiplex PCR; TCRdb's table is partial and in-frame only. The data show approximately 300,000 clones, roughly nine tenths seen once. The material sequenced was PBMCs or T cells enriched from blood (not recorded which). The source of these receptors is a man aged 55 to 69 who had recovered from COVID-19.

This clone was seen once. The V and J genes are TRBV19 and TRBJ2-1, with TRBD2 matching over 10 bases. CDR1 and CDR2 (germline): LNHDA, SQIVND (reference sequence). The CDR3 has 16 residues. Trimming at V came to 5 bases and at J to 5 bases, leaving 9 bases not matched to a gene. CDR3: CASSPRWLAGDNEQFF. As DNA, the CDR3 is TGTGCCAGTAGTCCGCGTTGGCTAGCGGGGGACAATGAGCAGTTCTTC.

V gene TRBV6-6 combines with J gene TRBJ1-5; D unresolved. With 0 bases removed from V and 7 bases from J, the gap between germline ends came to 13 bases. This CDR3 comprises 15 residues. Germline lookup yields CDR1 MNHNY and CDR2 SVGAGI (reference sequence). The CDR3 DNA reads as TGTGCCAGCAGTTACTCGTCCGGGGAATACCAGCCCCAGCATTTT. Translating gives CASSYSSGEYQPQHF.

The chain carries TRBV27 and TRBJ2-7; TRBD2 aligns across 8 bases. Trimming removed 6 bases from V and 5 bases from J; junction bases left unmatched: 3. This CDR3 has 12 residues. Germline V gives CDR1 MNHEY, CDR2 SMNVEV (reference sequence). CDR3 region: CASRTSGHEQYF. DNA of the CDR3: TGTGCCAGCAGAACTAGCGGCCACGAGCAGTACTTC.

The J gene is TRBJ1-2, the V gene TRBV7-9; D uncertain. The CDR3 totals 15 residues. CDR1 and CDR2 (germline): SEHNR, FQNEAQ (reference sequence). Trimming took 1 base from V and 3 from J, leaving 12 bases between them. CDR3 in DNA: TGTGCCAGCAGCTTAGGTCTCGGAGAAGACTATGGCTACACCTTC. Residues: CASSLGLGEDYGYTF.

V usage is TRBV27 and J usage is TRBJ2-7; the match to TRBD2 covers 7 bases. Trimming at V came to 0 bases and at J to 3 bases, leaving 5 bases not matched to a gene. The length of the CDR3 is 15 residues. Germline assignment: CDR1 MNHEY and CDR2 SMNVEV (reference sequence). CDR3 protein: CASSLSPGLSYEQYF. The CDR3 DNA reads TGTGCCAGCAGTTTATCCCCGGGACTAAGCTACGAGCAGTACTTC.

The chain has TRBV6-6 and TRBJ1-2; 10 nucleotides match TRBD1. V lost 6 bases to trimming and J lost 4 bases; unmatched junction nucleotides: 14. Germline-derived CDR1 and CDR2 are MNHNY and SVGAGI (reference sequence). The CDR3 sequence is 17 residues long. The DNA for the CDR3 is TGTGCCAGCAGCCGATCCAGTGACAGGGGGCTGGGCTATGGCTACACCTTC. Protein product: CASSRSSDRGLGYGYTF.

The genes are TRBV15 and TRBJ1-4; D gene unclear. The CDR3 loop spans 14 amino acids. V lost 2 bases, J lost 5 bases, and 9 bases lay in between. Germline assignment: CDR1 LNHNV and CDR2 YYDKDF (reference sequence). DNA for the CDR3: TGTGCCACCAGCAGAAATCCGTTAAATGAAAAACTGTTTTTT. It is translated as CATSRNPLNEKLFF.

This rearrangement joins TRBV5-1 to TRBJ2-3; 10 bases line up with TRBD2. Germline V CDR1 and CDR2: SGHRS, YFSETQ. Losses at the gene ends were 5 bases for V and 5 bases for J; bases not matched to a gene: 14. This CDR3 spans 17 amino acids. CDR3 nucleotides: TGCGCCAGCAGAGAGTCAGCCGGGACTAGCGTGGGAGATACGCAGTATTTT. It codes for CASRESAGTSVGDTQYF.

This chain links TRBV6-5 with TRBJ2-2; weak D call: TRBD1 (6 bases). V was pared by 5 bases and J by 2 bases, with 12 bases between. The CDR3 contains 15 residues. The germline gives CDR1 MNHEY, CDR2 SVGAGI. For the CDR3, the DNA is TGTGCCAGCAGTCAGCGGACAGCCAACACCGGGGAGCTGTTTTTT. Encoded protein: CASSQRTANTGELFF.

This chain joins TRBV5-5 and TRBJ1-2; D ambiguous. CDR1 and CDR2 (germline): SGHKS, YYEKEE (reference sequence). CDR3 size: 12 residues. Trimming took off 4 bases at V and 5 bases at J, with 9 bases between the two ends. CDR3 protein: CASSLAVYGYTF. CDR3 in DNA: TGTGCCAGCAGCCTGGCGGTATATGGCTACACCTTC.

The chain recombines TRBV5-4 with TRBJ1-6; D gene unclear. The CDR3 length is 15 residues. CDR1 and CDR2 (germline): SGHNT, YYREEE (reference sequence). The V end lost 0 bases, the J end lost 7 bases, and 11 bases lay between the germline ends. The CDR3 DNA reads as TGTGCCAGCAGCTTGGAGGGCGGGAAGAATTCACCCCTCCACTTT. Its protein is CASSLEGGKNSPLHF.